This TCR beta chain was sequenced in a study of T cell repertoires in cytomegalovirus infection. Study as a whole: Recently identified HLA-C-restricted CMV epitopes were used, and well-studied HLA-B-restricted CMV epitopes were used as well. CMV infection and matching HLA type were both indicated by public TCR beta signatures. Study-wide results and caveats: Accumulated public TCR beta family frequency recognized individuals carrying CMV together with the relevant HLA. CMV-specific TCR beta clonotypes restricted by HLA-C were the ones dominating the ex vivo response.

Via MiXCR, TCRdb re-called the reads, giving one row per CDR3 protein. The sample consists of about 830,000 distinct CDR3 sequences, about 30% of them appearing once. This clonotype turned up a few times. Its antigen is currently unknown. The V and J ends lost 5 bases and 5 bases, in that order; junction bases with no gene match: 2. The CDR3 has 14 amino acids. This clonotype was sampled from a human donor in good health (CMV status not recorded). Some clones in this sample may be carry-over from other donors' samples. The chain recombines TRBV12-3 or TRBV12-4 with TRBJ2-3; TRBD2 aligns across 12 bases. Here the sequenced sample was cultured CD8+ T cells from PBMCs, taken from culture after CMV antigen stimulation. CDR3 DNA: TGTGCCAGCAGTCGGACTAGCGGGGAAGATACGCAGTATTTT. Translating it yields CASSRTSGEDTQYF.